The 26 T cell receptor beta chains presented below share a single source sample, sequenced in a study of T cells in narcolepsy. Produced via immunoSEQ multiplex PCR; TCRdb's table is partial and in-frame only. The repertoire has roughly 25,000 clones, approximately 85% of them found once; the top ten carry approximately 1.3%. Material for sequencing was CD45RA- memory CD4+ T cells from PBMCs. The receptor source for this set is a human donor with narcolepsy.

This chain uses TRBV5-4 with TRBJ2-2; D is uncertain. V was shortened by 2 bases and J by 4 bases, with 12 bases between the two germline ends. CDR1 and CDR2 (germline): SGHNT, YYREEE (reference sequence). The CDR3 runs to 15 residues. CDR3 sequence: CASSFSELITGELFF. In DNA, the CDR3 is TGTGCCAGCAGCTTTTCGGAGCTGATCACCGGGGAGCTGTTTTTT.

CDR3 residues: CASSLRLAGVPNEQFF. CDR3 nucleotides: TGTGCCAGCAGCTTACGCCTAGCGGGAGTCCCGAATGAGCAGTTCTTC. The J gene is TRBJ2-1, the V gene TRBV7-3, with TRBD2 matching over 10 bases. Germline V CDR1 and CDR2: SGHTA, FQGTGA. J gave up 7 bases and V 2 bases, and 8 bases lay outside the gene matches. The CDR3 loop spans 16 amino acids.

The chain combines TRBV6-1 with TRBJ2-5; a weak D match, TRBD1 (6 bases). Germline assignment: CDR1 MNHNS and CDR2 SASEGT. Trimming left V 4 bases short and J 1 base short, with 13 bases between. CDR3 length: 15 amino acids. The CDR3 protein is CASSVGQTFQETQYF. The CDR3 region has the DNA TGTGCCAGCAGTGTGGGACAAACCTTCCAAGAGACCCAGTACTTC.

This sequence joins TRBV19 and TRBJ2-2; 7 nucleotides match TRBD1. Unmatched junction bases numbered 4, after V lost 5 bases and J lost 7 bases. Germline V gene sequence: CDR1 LNHDA, CDR2 SQIVND (reference sequence). The CDR3 sequence is 13 residues long. The CDR3 coding sequence is TGTGCCAGTAGTGACAGGGCTGGCGGGGAGCTGTTTTTT. As protein: CASSDRAGGELFF.

This clone occurred once. This sequence joins TRBV5-8 and TRBJ2-5, with TRBD1 as a possible D gene (7 bases). This CDR3 has 15 amino acids. Trimming pared 2 bases from V and 9 bases from J, leaving 20 bases between. CDR1 and CDR2 from the germline V gene are SGHTS and YDEGEE. In nucleotides, the CDR3 is TGTGCCAGCAGCTTATCAGGGGGGTCGTTCGGCGCCCAGTACTTC. Translated: CASSLSGGSFGAQYF.

The gene calls are TRBV5-4 and TRBJ2-7, with D possibly TRBD1 on 5 matching bases. V lost 1 base to trimming and J lost 6 bases, with 20 bases between them. This CDR3 region has 16 residues. The germline CDR1 and CDR2 sequences are SGHNT and YYREEE (reference sequence). The DNA of the CDR3 is TGTGCCAGCAGCTTGCAGGGTCCTAGGTTCTTCCCCGAGCAGTACTTC. Protein sequence: CASSLQGPRFFPEQYF.

The chain recombines TRBV7-2 with TRBJ1-5, with D maybe TRBD1 (6 bases). This CDR3 spans 14 amino acids. Looked up from germline, CDR1 is SGHTA and CDR2 is FQGNSA. The germline V and J ends were trimmed by 5 bases and 16 bases, with 24 bases remaining between them. CDR3 sequence reads: CASSARDTRSPVHF. For the CDR3, the DNA is TGTGCCAGCAGCGCCCGGGACACGCGGTCCCCCGTCCATTTT. Using reference TRBV7-2 and TRBJ1-5 for the parts outside the CDR3, the full variable domain is GAGVSQSPSNKVTEKGKDVELRCDPISGHTALYWYRQSLGQGLEFLIYFQGNSAPDKSGLPSDRFSAERTGGSVSTLTIQRTQQEDSAVYLCASSARDTRSPVHFGDGTRLSIL.

The chain couples TRBV19 to TRBJ2-7; D possibly corresponds to TRBD1 (6 bases). Germline lookup yields CDR1 LNHDA and CDR2 SQIVND (reference sequence). Trimming shortened V by 2 bases and J by 6 bases, and 17 bases separated the two germline ends. The CDR3 sequence is 15 residues long. In DNA form, the CDR3 reads TGTGCCAGTAGTATACCGGGACAAGGGCCTCGCGAGCAGTACTTC. It specifies CASSIPGQGPREQYF. Using reference TRBV19 and TRBJ2-7 for the parts outside the CDR3, the full variable domain is DGGITQSPKYLFRKEGQNVTLSCEQNLNHDAMYWYRQDPGQGLRLIYYSQIVNDFQKGDIAEGYSVSREKKESFPLTVTSAQKNPTAFYLCASSIPGQGPREQYFGPGTRLTVT.

This clone was seen a single time. The chain recombines TRBV6-5 with TRBJ1-5, with a weak D call TRBD1 (5 bases). The CDR3 loop spans 15 amino acids. CDR1 is MNHEY, CDR2 SVGAGI, per germline. The V end was cut by 8 bases, the J end by 10 bases, with 24 bases between. CDR3 amino acids: CASRKGGDPKGPQHF. CDR3 nucleotides: TGTGCCAGCCGTAAAGGAGGGGACCCAAAGGGACCCCAGCATTTT.

This chain links TRBV5-1 with TRBJ1-3; a possible D gene is TRBD1 (6 bases). V lost 4 bases, J lost 0 bases, and 14 bases lay in between. The CDR3 is 16 amino acids. Germline lookup yields CDR1 SGHRS and CDR2 YFSETQ. CDR3 amino acids: CASSPAGTNSGNTIYF. CDR3 DNA: TGCGCCAGCAGCCCTGCAGGGACAAACTCTGGAAACACCATATATTTT.

The rearrangement joins TRBV7-9 to TRBJ2-7; D ambiguous. Germline lookup yields CDR1 SEHNR and CDR2 FQNEAQ (reference sequence). V was shortened by 1 base and J by 3 bases, with 7 bases between the two germline ends. The CDR3 is made up of 13 amino acids. Written as DNA, the CDR3 is TGTGCCAGCAGCTTAGTAACCGGCTACGAGCAGTACTTC. Translated: CASSLVTGYEQYF.

The chain joins TRBV18 to TRBJ2-1; 8 bases agree with TRBD2. Germline-derived CDR1 and CDR2 are KGHSH and LQKENI. V shed 0 bases and J 5 bases; nucleotides not matched to a gene: 12. This CDR3 comprises 18 residues. DNA for the CDR3: TGTGCCAGCTCACCACCGGGGCTGTCTGGCGGGGGGAACAATGAGCAGTTCTTC. Its translation: CASSPPGLSGGGNNEQFF.

This chain connects TRBV6-1 to TRBJ2-2; 11 bases are shared with TRBD2. This CDR3 has 15 amino acids. V was clipped by 5 bases and J by 4 bases; unmatched bases: 3. Germline V CDR1 and CDR2: MNHNS, SASEGT. CDR3 sequence (DNA): TGTGCCAGCAGTCTAGCGGGAGGCCTCACCGGGGAGCTGTTTTTT. Translated: CASSLAGGLTGELFF.

This sequence joins TRBV7-8 and TRBJ1-3, with a tentative D call TRBD1 (6 bases). This CDR3 spans 13 amino acids. The germline CDR1 and CDR2 sequences are SGHVS and FQNEAQ. Trimming took 5 bases from V and 4 from J, leaving 9 bases between them. The CDR3 DNA follows: TGTGCCAGCAGCAAAGGACAGGGAAACACCATATATTTT. Its protein product is CASSKGQGNTIYF.

The chain is built from TRBV4-2 and TRBJ1-2, with 7 bases fitting TRBD1. J gave up 11 bases and V 1 base, and 19 bases lay outside the gene matches. The germline V gene has CDR1 LGHNA and CDR2 YNFKEQ. There are 17 residues in the CDR3. CDR3 nucleotide sequence: TGTGCCAGCAGCCAAGCCCCCGGTGACAGGGCCACAAAAAGGTACACCTTC. Protein: CASSQAPGDRATKRYTF.

This chain uses TRBV5-8 with TRBJ2-2; a weak D match, TRBD2 (5 bases). Germline values: CDR1 SGHTS, CDR2 YDEGEE. The CDR3 contains 13 residues. The V end lost 4 bases, the J end lost 8 bases, and 12 bases lay between the germline ends. In DNA form, the CDR3 reads TGTGCCAGCAGCCGACTACTAGAGGGGGAGCTGTTTTTT. Its protein product is CASSRLLEGELFF. The variable domain in full, completed from reference TRBV5-8 and TRBJ2-2, reads EAGVTQSPTHLIKTRGQQATLRCSPISGHTSVYWYQQALGLGLQFLLWYDEGEERNRGNFPPRFSGRQFPNYSSELNVNALELEDSALYLCASSRLLEGELFFGEGSRLTVL.

As regards this clone: Other DNA sequences in the same sample also yield this CDR3. The chain couples TRBV7-2 to TRBJ2-7; 8 bases line up with TRBD2. The V and J ends lost 0 bases and 4 bases, in that order; junction bases with no gene match: 5. Per the germline V gene, CDR1 is SGHTA and CDR2 is FQGNSA. This CDR3 contains 15 residues. For the CDR3, the DNA is TGTGCCAGCAGCTTAGCCAGCGGGAGCGGGTACGAGCAGTACTTC. Its protein product is CASSLASGSGYEQYF.

The gene calls are TRBV2 and TRBJ1-2; 7 nucleotides match TRBD1. This CDR3 is 14 amino acids long. CDR1 is SNHLY and CDR2 is FYNNEI in the germline V gene. J lost 7 bases, V lost 5 bases, and 10 bases had no gene match. The CDR3 reads CASSSGTVLRGYTF. The CDR3 coding sequence is TGTGCCAGCAGTTCCGGGACAGTCCTTCGTGGCTACACCTTC. Together with reference TRBV2 and TRBJ1-2, the CDR3 gives the full variable domain: EPEVTQTPSHQVTQMGQEVILRCVPISNHLYFYWYRQILGQKVEFLVSFYNNEISEKSEIFDDQFSVERPDGSNFTLKIRSTKLEDSAMYFCASSSGTVLRGYTFGSGTRLTVV.

V is TRBV21-1 and J is TRBJ2-7; the tabulated D call, TRBD1, remains unverified against the DNA. TRBV21-1 is reported as a pseudogene. This CDR3 contains 15 residues. This chain's CDR3 is CASSKWGTANGEQYF. CDR3 sequence (DNA): TGTGCCAGCAGCAAATGGGGGACAGCGAACGGTGAGCAGTACTTC.

With regard to this clone: The junction differs from germline at one of its ends, possibly a read error. DNA of the CDR3: TGTGCCAGTAGTATAGGGTCCCGAAGGACTGGAGCTTTCTTT. The encoded protein is CASSIGSRRTGAFF. V usage is TRBV19 and J usage is TRBJ1-1; no clear D gene. CDR3 length: 14 amino acids. Per the germline V gene, CDR1 is LNHDA and CDR2 is SQIVND (reference sequence).

The chain combines TRBV5-1 with TRBJ2-3; maybe TRBD1 (5 bases). V was pared by 0 bases and J by 1 base, with 12 bases between. Germline V lookup: CDR1 SGHRS, CDR2 YFSETQ. The CDR3 loop spans 16 amino acids. The CDR3 sequence is CASSLGQGRGTDTQYF. The CDR3 nucleotides read TGCGCCAGCAGCTTGGGGCAGGGTCGGGGCACAGATACGCAGTATTTT. Full variable domain (rest looked up from reference TRBV5-1 and TRBJ2-3): KAGVTQTPRYLIKTRGQQVTLSCSPISGHRSVSWYQQTPGQGLQFLFEYFSETQRNKGNFPGRFSGRQFSNSRSEMNVSTLELGDSALYLCASSLGQGRGTDTQYFGPGTRLTVL.

This chain links TRBV10-3 with TRBJ2-1; TRBD1 might be the D (6 bases). The CDR3 consists of 15 residues. Germline lookup yields CDR1 ENHRY and CDR2 SYGVKD. V lost 8 bases and J lost 5, with 19 bases in between. The CDR3 coding sequence is TGTGCCATCGAAGCAGGGGCGAGGGGCCACAATGAGCAGTTCTTC. Encoded protein: CAIEAGARGHNEQFF.

This clone has only one observation. The chain carries TRBV2 and TRBJ2-1; possibly TRBD2 for D (5 bases). Per germline, CDR1 SNHLY and CDR2 FYNNEI. The CDR3 consists of 13 residues. Trimming cost V 6 bases and J 2 bases, with 8 bases left between them. The CDR3 sequence: CASRKRTYNEQFF. The CDR3 DNA reads TGTGCCAGCAGGAAGCGGACCTACAATGAGCAGTTCTTC.

The J gene is TRBJ1-4, the V gene TRBV6-1; 8 bases are a match to TRBD1. This CDR3 region has 14 residues. The trim removed 2 bases at V and 8 bases at J, leaving 4 bases unmatched. Per the germline V gene, CDR1 is MNHNS and CDR2 is SASEGT. The CDR3, as DNA: TGTGCCAGCAGTGAATACAGGGGGAGAGAAAAACTGTTTTTT. Protein sequence: CASSEYRGREKLFF.

The gene calls are TRBV19 and TRBJ2-2, with 8 bases lining up with TRBD1. The CDR3 spans 15 residues. The germline V gene encodes CDR1 LNHDA and CDR2 SQIVND (reference sequence). V shed 10 bases, J shed 5 bases, and the junction held 12 bases outside the gene matches. The CDR3 nucleotides read TGTGCCACCAAAGCCCAGGGGGCGCGGACCGGGGAGCTGTTTTTT. This gives the protein CATKAQGARTGELFF.

This clone was observed once. The chain has TRBV18 and TRBJ1-2; D remains unclear. Looked up from germline, CDR1 is KGHSH and CDR2 is LQKENI. The CDR3 contains 14 residues. V was shortened by 5 bases and J by 2 bases, with 12 bases between the two germline ends. CDR3 sequence: CASSFSEKNYGYTF. The CDR3 DNA is TGTGCCAGCTCATTCTCAGAAAAAAACTATGGCTACACCTTC.